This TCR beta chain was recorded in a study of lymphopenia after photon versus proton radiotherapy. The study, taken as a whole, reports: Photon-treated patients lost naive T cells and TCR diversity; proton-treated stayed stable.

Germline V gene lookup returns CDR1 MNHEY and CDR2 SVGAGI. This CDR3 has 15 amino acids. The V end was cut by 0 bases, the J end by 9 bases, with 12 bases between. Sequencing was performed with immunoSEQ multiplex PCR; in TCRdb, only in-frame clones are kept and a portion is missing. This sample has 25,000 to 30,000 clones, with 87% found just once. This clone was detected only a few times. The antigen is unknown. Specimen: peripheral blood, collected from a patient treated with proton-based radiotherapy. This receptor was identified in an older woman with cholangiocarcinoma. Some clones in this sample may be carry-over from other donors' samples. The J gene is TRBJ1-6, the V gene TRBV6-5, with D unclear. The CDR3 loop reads CASSYSTNGRSPLHF. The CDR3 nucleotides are TGTGCCAGCAGTTACTCGACTAATGGGCGTTCACCCCTCCACTTT.